This T cell receptor beta chain was profiled in a study of a mutant IDH1 vaccine in newly diagnosed glioma. Study context: In some groups vaccination began 4-6 weeks post-radiotherapy; others received it with temozolomide.

This clone was counted at least ten times. Its antigen is not known. Regarding time point: week 23, last vaccination. One vaccine dose held 300 ug of mutant IDH1 20-mer peptide and came with topical imiquimod. Generated by immunoSEQ multiplex PCR, the TCRdb table keeps only in-frame clones and is missing some. Of 60,000 to 100,000 clones listed, around 85% were seen once; the top ten hold roughly 0.74%. This specimen was PBMCs, taken from a glioma patient whose treatment included an IDH1 peptide vaccine. The receptor was derived from a woman aged 50 to 60 with glioma.

The CDR3 spells CASSLGGARTEAFF. CDR3 DNA sequence: TGTGCCAGCAGCTTAGGGGGGGCCCGCACTGAAGCTTTCTTT. The chain is built from TRBV7-9 and TRBJ1-1; tentative D call: TRBD1 (6 bases). This CDR3 contains 14 residues. In germline, CDR1 is SEHNR, CDR2 FQNEAQ (reference sequence). V was trimmed by 1 base and J by 4 bases, leaving 10 bases between them.